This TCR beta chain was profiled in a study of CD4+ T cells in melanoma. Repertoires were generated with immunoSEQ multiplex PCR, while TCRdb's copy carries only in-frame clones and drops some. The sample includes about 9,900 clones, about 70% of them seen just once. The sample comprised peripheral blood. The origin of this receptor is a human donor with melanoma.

This CDR3 reads CASSYGTGTDEQYF. CDR3 bases: TGTGCCAGCAGTTACGGGACAGGGACCGACGAGCAGTACTTC. The chain combines TRBV6-5 with TRBJ2-7; 9 bases line up with TRBD1. This CDR3 region has 14 residues. Germline assignment: CDR1 MNHEY and CDR2 SVGAGI. Trimming at V came to 2 bases and at J to 5 bases, leaving 4 bases not matched to a gene.